A selection of T cell receptor beta chains follows, all from one sample in a study of cytomegalovirus exposure and HLA in healthy donors. The method was immunoSEQ multiplex PCR; TCRdb's version includes in-frame clones alone and lacks a portion of them. The sample records 100,000 or so clones, 65% to 80% being singletons. Sequencing used PBMCs. These TCRs come from a male donor in good health and CMV-seronegative. Each CDR3 is given with its conserved first and last residue. Each record gives: J gene, clone size, V gene, D gene, CDR3 DNA, CDR3 protein. D genes are given only for firm matches. Rows give clone size only sometimes, using once, few, many, or a class for an expanded clone.

J gene: TRBJ2-7; clone size: once; V gene: TRBV4-3; D gene: TRBD2; CDR3 DNA: TGCGCCAGCAGCCAAGATAGGGCGGGAGTATACGAGCAGTACTTC; CDR3 protein: CASSQDRAGVYEQYF
J gene: TRBJ1-5; clone size: few; V gene: TRBV28; D gene: -; CDR3 DNA: TGTGCCAGCAGACCCCCTCGGGGGGCTGGGCAGCCCCAGCATTTT; CDR3 protein: CASRPPRGAGQPQHF
J gene: TRBJ2-6; clone size: -; V gene: TRBV30; D gene: -; CDR3 DNA: TGTGCCTGGAGCAGGACAGCTGGGGCCAACGTCCTGACTTTC; CDR3 protein: CAWSRTAGANVLTF
J gene: TRBJ2-7; clone size: -; V gene: TRBV7-2; D gene: TRBD1; CDR3 DNA: TGTGCCAGCAGCTCCCAGACAGGGTCCTACGAGCAGTACTTC; CDR3 protein: CASSSQTGSYEQYF
J gene: TRBJ2-2; clone size: -; V gene: TRBV7-9; D gene: -; CDR3 DNA: TGTGCCAGCAGCTTATCGGGCGGGGCGCGGACCGGGGAGCTGTTTTTT; CDR3 protein: CASSLSGGARTGELFF
J gene: TRBJ1-5; clone size: few; V gene: TRBV6-5; D gene: -; CDR3 DNA: TGTGCCAGCAGTTACTCCTGGGGAGAAGACAATCAGCCCCAGCATTTT; CDR3 protein: CASSYSWGEDNQPQHF
J gene: TRBJ2-7; clone size: -; V gene: TRBV10-2; D gene: TRBD1; CDR3 DNA: TGCGCCAGCAGCGTACTGGGACAGGGGGACGAGCAGTACTTC; CDR3 protein: CASSVLGQGDEQYF
J gene: TRBJ2-5; clone size: -; V gene: TRBV18; D gene: TRBD1; CDR3 DNA: TGTGCCAGCTCACCATCGACCGGTACCGGGACAGGGAACTTC; CDR3 protein: CASSPSTGTGTGNF
J gene: TRBJ2-3; clone size: -; V gene: TRBV7-9; D gene: TRBD2; CDR3 DNA: TGTGCCAGCAGCTCACTAGCGGGAGCATCAGATACGCAGTATTTT; CDR3 protein: CASSSLAGASDTQYF
J gene: TRBJ2-7; clone size: -; V gene: TRBV6-5; D gene: TRBD1; CDR3 DNA: TGTGCCTCGCGGGTTCCGGGACAGAGCACTTTCGAGCAGTACTTC; CDR3 protein: CASRVPGQSTFEQYF
J gene: TRBJ1-5; clone size: once; V gene: TRBV5-1; D gene: -; CDR3 DNA: TGCGCCAGCAGCTGGAGACAGTATAGCAATCAGCCCCAGCATTTT; CDR3 protein: CASSWRQYSNQPQHF
J gene: TRBJ2-7; clone size: -; V gene: TRBV2; D gene: TRBD2; CDR3 DNA: TGTGCCAGCAGCATAGCGGGGTTAAACTACGAGCAGTACTTC; CDR3 protein: CASSIAGLNYEQYF
J gene: TRBJ2-2; clone size: -; V gene: TRBV5-1; D gene: TRBD2; CDR3 DNA: TGCGCCAGCAGCCGTACCGGGACTAGCGGCGCGAACACCGGGGAGCTGTTTTTT; CDR3 protein: CASSRTGTSGANTGELFF
J gene: TRBJ2-1; clone size: -; V gene: TRBV14; D gene: -; CDR3 DNA: TGTGCCAGCAGCCGAGGAGGGTTTGGTAGCGGGCAGTTCTTC; CDR3 protein: CASSRGGFGSGQFF
J gene: TRBJ2-7; clone size: -; V gene: TRBV7-2; D gene: -; CDR3 DNA: TGTGCCAGCAGCTTAAACAGGGATCCCTCCTACGAGCAGTACTTC; CDR3 protein: CASSLNRDPSYEQYF
J gene: TRBJ1-1; clone size: -; V gene: TRBV19; D gene: TRBD1; CDR3 DNA: TGTGCCAGTAGCGATCCGGGACAGGGAAATTCTGAAGCTTTCTTT; CDR3 protein: CASSDPGQGNSEAFF
J gene: TRBJ2-2; clone size: -; V gene: TRBV13; D gene: -; CDR3 DNA: TGTGCCAGCAGCTTCAGGGGATACACCGGGGAGCTGTTTTTT; CDR3 protein: CASSFRGYTGELFF
J gene: TRBJ2-1; clone size: few; V gene: TRBV4-2; D gene: -; CDR3 DNA: TGTGCCAGCAGCCAGGCCTGGGCGCAGTTCTTC; CDR3 protein: CASSQAWAQFF
J gene: TRBJ1-5; clone size: -; V gene: TRBV7-9; D gene: -; CDR3 DNA: TGTGCCAGCAGCGGACCAGGGGTGGCGAGCAATCAGCCCCAGCATTTT; CDR3 protein: CASSGPGVASNQPQHF
J gene: TRBJ2-5; clone size: -; V gene: TRBV5-4; D gene: TRBD2; CDR3 DNA: TGTGCCAGCAGCGCGGGACTAGCGGGACCAGAGACCCAGTACTTC; CDR3 protein: CASSAGLAGPETQYF
J gene: TRBJ2-3; clone size: -; V gene: TRBV11-1; D gene: -; CDR3 DNA: TGTGCCAGCAGCCCGGACGGACTACGCACAGATACGCAGTATTTT; CDR3 protein: CASSPDGLRTDTQYF
J gene: TRBJ2-7; clone size: few; V gene: TRBV5-4; D gene: -; CDR3 DNA: TGTGCCAGCAGCGGGAACGGGCGGCGGGACTACGAGCAGTACTTC; CDR3 protein: CASSGNGRRDYEQYF
J gene: TRBJ2-1; clone size: -; V gene: TRBV27; D gene: TRBD1; CDR3 DNA: TGTGCCAGCCGGCAGGGGGCATACAATGAGCAGTTCTTC; CDR3 protein: CASRQGAYNEQFF
J gene: TRBJ2-5; clone size: -; V gene: TRBV15; D gene: -; CDR3 DNA: TGTGCCACCAGCAGAGAAGTTGCGCAAGAGACCCAGTACTTC; CDR3 protein: CATSREVAQETQYF
J gene: TRBJ2-4; clone size: -; V gene: TRBV5-1; D gene: TRBD2; CDR3 DNA: TGCGCCAGCAGCTTGCTGACTAGCGGGAGGGGAAACATTCAGTACTTC; CDR3 protein: CASSLLTSGRGNIQYF
J gene: TRBJ2-7; clone size: -; V gene: TRBV10-3; D gene: -; CDR3 DNA: TGTGCCATCAGGCAGGGTATCAACGAGCAGTACTTC; CDR3 protein: CAIRQGINEQYF
J gene: TRBJ2-4; clone size: -; V gene: TRBV5-1; D gene: -; CDR3 DNA: TGCGCCAGCAGTAGGGGCCAGGGGGGCCAAAACATTCAGTACTTC; CDR3 protein: CASSRGQGGQNIQYF
J gene: TRBJ2-7; clone size: -; V gene: TRBV7-9; D gene: TRBD2; CDR3 DNA: TGTTCCAGCAGCTTTAGCGGGGGCGAATACGAGCAGTACTTC; CDR3 protein: CSSSFSGGEYEQYF